This T cell receptor (beta chain) derives from a study of cytomegalovirus exposure and HLA in healthy donors. General study points: Some TCR beta chains (roughly 150 of them) were listed as cytomegalovirus-associated. Researchers reported that a few CMV-associated chains were confirmed in vitro as CMV antigen-specific.

This clone was detected only once. Its antigen is still unknown. Among the roughly 120 subjects of the validation cohort, separate from the 666-subject first cohort, were the donors. V lost 5 bases and J lost 5, with 15 bases in between. The CDR3 consists of 15 residues. From germline, CDR1 is MNHEY and CDR2 SMNVEV (reference sequence). The method was immunoSEQ multiplex PCR; TCRdb's version includes in-frame clones alone and lacks a portion of them. The table lists about 360,000 clones, 86% of them singletons. The clonotype comes from a young woman in good health and CMV-seronegative. V and J are TRBV27 and TRBJ2-2, with a possible D match to TRBD1 (6 bases). Sequencing was carried out using PBMCs. CDR3 loop: CASSPRQVRTGELFF. The CDR3 DNA is TGTGCCAGCAGTCCCCGACAGGTTCGGACCGGGGAGCTGTTTTTT.